This TCR beta chain was captured by sequencing in a study of control samples from healthy donors and cancer patients. CDR1 and CDR2 (germline): SEHNR, FQNEAQ (reference sequence). The CDR3 is 14 residues long. V lost 4 bases and J lost 1, with 10 bases in between. The repertoire was sequenced with immunoSEQ multiplex PCR; TCRdb's copy has only in-frame clones and lacks some. The repertoire holds approximately 140,000 clones, roughly 90% seen once, with 11% in the top ten. This sequence originates from a man aged 25-45 years in good health. The sequencing input was blood. This chain joins TRBV7-9 and TRBJ1-2; no definite D call. As DNA, the CDR3 is TGTGCCAGCAGCTCCACCACTAATAACTATGGCTACACCTTC. This sequence encodes CASSSTTNNYGYTF.